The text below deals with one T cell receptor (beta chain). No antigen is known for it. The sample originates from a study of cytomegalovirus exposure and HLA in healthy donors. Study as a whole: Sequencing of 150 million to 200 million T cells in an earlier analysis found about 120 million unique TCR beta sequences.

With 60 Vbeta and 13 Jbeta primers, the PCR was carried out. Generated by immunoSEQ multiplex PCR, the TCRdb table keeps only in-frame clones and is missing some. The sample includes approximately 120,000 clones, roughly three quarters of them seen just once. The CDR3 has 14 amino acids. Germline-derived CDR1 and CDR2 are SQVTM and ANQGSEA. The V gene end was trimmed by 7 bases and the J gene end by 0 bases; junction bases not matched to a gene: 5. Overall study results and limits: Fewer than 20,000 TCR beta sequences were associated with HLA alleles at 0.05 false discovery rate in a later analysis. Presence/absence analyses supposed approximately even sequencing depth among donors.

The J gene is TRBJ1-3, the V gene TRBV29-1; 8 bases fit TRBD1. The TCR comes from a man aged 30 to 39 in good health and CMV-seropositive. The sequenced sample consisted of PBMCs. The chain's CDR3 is CSASDRGSGNTIYF. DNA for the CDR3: TGCAGCGCTTCCGACAGGGGCTCTGGAAACACCATATATTTT.